The clone carrying this T cell receptor (delta chain) came up a few times. What it recognizes is unknown. The protein held in TCRdb is that of a much larger clone and does not match this DNA's translation at residue 5, likely because of a read error; the protein shown is translated from the DNA. The source of the sample is a study of γδ T cells in repeated Plasmodium falciparum infection. Study-wide context: Malaria-naive adults were infected with P. falciparum NF54 four times over around 600 days. Malian samples came from no-transmission periods or across acute febrile malaria episodes. Study-wide findings and caveats: Malian children's Vdelta2-negative repertoires appeared more expanded and less diverse than Australians'. Vgamma9/Vdelta2+ T cells showed a stable polyclonal repertoire with shared TCRgamma sequences.

Gammadelta T cells were flow-sorted from PBMC into Vgamma9/Vdelta2+ and Vdelta2-negative populations for bulk analysis. TCRdb re-processed the multiplex PCR reads using CATT. The sample consists of approximately 93,000 delta-chain clones, roughly 0.98% of them appearing once. From germline, CDR1 is GEAIGNYY and CDR2 EKD. V was trimmed by 3 bases and J by 0 bases, leaving 22 bases between them. The CDR3 consists of 18 residues. This TCR was sampled from a pool of human donors (malaria-infected and uninfected, not separated). The rearrangement links TRDV2 to TRDJ1; TRDD3 is a possible D gene (6 bases). TCRdb offers no J gene call, so here the DNA was matched to germline to obtain one. The specimen was gamma-delta T cells from blood. CDR3 sequence reads: CACDRHPWGLQDTDKLIF. The CDR3 nucleotides read TGTGCCTGTGACCGACACCCATGGGGGCTTCAAGACACCGATAAACTCATCTTT.